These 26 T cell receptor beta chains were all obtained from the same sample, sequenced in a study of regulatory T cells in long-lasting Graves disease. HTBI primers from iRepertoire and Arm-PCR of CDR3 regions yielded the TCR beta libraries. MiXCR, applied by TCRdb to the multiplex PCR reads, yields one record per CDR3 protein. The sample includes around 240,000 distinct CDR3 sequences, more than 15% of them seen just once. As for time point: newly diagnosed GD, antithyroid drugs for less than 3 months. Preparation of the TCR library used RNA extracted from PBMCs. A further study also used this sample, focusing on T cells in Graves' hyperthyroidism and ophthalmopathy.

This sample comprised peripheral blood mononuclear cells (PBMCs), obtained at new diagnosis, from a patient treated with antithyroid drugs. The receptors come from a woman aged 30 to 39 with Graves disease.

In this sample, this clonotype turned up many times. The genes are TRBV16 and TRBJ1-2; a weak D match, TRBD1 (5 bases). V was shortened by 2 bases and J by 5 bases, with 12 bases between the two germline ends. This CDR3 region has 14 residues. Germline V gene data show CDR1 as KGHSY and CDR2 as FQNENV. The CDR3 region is CASSQAVGGYGYTF. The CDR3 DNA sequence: TGTGCCAGCAGCCAAGCCGTCGGGGGATATGGCTACACCTTC.

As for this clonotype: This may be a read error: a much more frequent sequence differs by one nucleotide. CDR3 amino acids: CASSLRGDVPNYGYTF. Here the CDR3 DNA reads TGTGCCAGCAGCTTACGGGGAGACGTTCCTAACTATGGCTACACCTTC. The chain employs TRBV7-2 and TRBJ1-2; D is ambiguous. Trimming shortened V by 2 bases and J by 0 bases, and 13 bases separated the two germline ends. Looked up from germline, CDR1 is SGHTA and CDR2 is FQGNSA. The CDR3 is 16 amino acids.

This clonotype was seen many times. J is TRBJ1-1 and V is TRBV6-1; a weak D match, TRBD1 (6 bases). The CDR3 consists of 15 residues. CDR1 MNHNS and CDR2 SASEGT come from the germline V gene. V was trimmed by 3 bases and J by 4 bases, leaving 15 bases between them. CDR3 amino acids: CASSEVGGPGTEAFF. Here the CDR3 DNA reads TGTGCCAGCAGTGAGGTTGGGGGGCCGGGCACTGAAGCTTTCTTT.

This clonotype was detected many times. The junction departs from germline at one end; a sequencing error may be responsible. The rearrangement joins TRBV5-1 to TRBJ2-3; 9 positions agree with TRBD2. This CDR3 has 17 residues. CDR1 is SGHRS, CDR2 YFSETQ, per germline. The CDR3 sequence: CASSLTGTSPSTDTQYF. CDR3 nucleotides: TGTGCCAGCAGCTTGACCGGGACTAGCCCTAGCACAGATACGCAGTATTTT.

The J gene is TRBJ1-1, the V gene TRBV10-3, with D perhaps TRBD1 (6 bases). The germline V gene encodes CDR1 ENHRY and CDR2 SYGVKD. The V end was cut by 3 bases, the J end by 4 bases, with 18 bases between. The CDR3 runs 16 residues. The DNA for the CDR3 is TGTGCCATCAGTGAACTCCTAACAGGGCCCGCCACTGAAGCTTTCTTT. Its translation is CAISELLTGPATEAFF.

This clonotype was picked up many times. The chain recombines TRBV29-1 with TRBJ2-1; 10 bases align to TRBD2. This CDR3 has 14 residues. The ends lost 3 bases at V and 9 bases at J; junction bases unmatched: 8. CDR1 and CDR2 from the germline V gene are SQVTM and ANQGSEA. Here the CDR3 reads CSVDSRRTSGEQFF. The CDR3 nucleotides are TGCAGCGTTGATAGCCGAAGGACTAGCGGTGAGCAGTTCTTC.

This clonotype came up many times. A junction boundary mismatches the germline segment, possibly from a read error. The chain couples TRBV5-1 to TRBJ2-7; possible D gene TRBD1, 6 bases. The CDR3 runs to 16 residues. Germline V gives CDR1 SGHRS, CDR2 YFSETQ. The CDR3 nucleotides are TGTGCCAGCAGTACGACCGGGACACCGGAACCCTACGAGCAGTACTTC. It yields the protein CASSTTGTPEPYEQYF.

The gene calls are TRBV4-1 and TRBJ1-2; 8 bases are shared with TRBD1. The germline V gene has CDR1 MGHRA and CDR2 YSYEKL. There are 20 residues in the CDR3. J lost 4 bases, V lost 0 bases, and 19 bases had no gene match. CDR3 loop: CASSQEFGTGFRTSFYGYTF. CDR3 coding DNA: TGCGCCAGCAGCCAAGAGTTTGGGACAGGCTTCAGGACGTCCTTCTATGGCTACACCTTC.

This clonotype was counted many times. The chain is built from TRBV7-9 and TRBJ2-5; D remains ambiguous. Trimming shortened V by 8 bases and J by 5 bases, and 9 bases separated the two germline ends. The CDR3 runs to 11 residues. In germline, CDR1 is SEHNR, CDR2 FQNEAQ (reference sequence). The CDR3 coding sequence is TGTGCCAGCTCGCTCCTCGAGACCCAGTACTTC. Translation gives CASSLLETQYF.

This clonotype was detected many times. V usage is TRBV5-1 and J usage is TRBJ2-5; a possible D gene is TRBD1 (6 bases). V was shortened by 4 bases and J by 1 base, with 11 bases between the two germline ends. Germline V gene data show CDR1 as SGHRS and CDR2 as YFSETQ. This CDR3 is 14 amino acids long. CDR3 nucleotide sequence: TGCGCCAGCAGCCAAGACAGGTCCCAAGAGACCCAGTACTTC. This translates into CASSQDRSQETQYF.

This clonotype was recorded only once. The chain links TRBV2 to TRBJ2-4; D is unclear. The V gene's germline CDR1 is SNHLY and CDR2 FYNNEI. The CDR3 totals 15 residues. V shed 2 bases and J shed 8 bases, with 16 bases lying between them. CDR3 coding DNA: TGTGCCAGCAGTGAACTCCCCAAAGGGATACACATTCAGTACTTC. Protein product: CASSELPKGIHIQYF.

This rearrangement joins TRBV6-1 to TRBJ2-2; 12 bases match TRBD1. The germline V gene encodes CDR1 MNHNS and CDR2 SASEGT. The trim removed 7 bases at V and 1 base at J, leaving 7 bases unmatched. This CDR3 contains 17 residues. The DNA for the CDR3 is TGTGCCAGCATAGCAGGGACAGGGGGCTTGAACACCGGGGAGCTGTTTTTT. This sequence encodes CASIAGTGGLNTGELFF.

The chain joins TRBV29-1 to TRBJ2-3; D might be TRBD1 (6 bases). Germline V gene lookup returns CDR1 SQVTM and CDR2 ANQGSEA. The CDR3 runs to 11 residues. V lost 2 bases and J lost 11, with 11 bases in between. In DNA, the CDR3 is TGCAGCGTTGAAACCCCGGGACAGCAGTATTTT. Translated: CSVETPGQQYF.

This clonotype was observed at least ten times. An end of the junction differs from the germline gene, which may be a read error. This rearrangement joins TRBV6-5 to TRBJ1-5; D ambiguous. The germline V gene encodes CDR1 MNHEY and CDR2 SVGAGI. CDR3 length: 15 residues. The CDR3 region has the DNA TGTGCCAGCAGTGACTCGGGCTATAGCAATCAGCCCCAGCATTTT. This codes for CASSDSGYSNQPQHF.

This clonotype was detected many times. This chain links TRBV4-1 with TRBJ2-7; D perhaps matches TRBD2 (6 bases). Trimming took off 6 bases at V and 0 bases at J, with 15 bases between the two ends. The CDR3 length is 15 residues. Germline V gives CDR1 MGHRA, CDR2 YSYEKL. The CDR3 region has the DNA TGCGCCAGCAGTCGAGTAGGGACTCCCTCCTACGAGCAGTACTTC. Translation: CASSRVGTPSYEQYF.

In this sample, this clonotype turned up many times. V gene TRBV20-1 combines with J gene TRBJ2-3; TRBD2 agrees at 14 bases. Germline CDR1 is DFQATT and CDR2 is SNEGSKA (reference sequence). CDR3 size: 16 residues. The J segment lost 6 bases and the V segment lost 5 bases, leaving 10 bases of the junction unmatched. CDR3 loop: CSAPGTGLAGADTQYF. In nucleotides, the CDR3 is TGCAGTGCTCCCGGGACGGGACTAGCGGGGGCGGATACGCAGTATTTT.

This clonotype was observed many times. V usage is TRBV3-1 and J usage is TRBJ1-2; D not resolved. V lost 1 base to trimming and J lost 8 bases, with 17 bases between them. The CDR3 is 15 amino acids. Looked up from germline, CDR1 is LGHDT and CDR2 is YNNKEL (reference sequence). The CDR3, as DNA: TGTGCCAGCAGCCAAGCCGGCCACTCCCGAAGGGGCTACACCTTC. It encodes CASSQAGHSRRGYTF.

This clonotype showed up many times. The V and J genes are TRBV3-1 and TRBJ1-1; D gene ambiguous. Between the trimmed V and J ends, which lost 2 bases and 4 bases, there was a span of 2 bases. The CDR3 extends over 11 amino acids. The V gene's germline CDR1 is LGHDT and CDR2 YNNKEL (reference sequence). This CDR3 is CASSQSTEAFF. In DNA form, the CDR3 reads TGTGCCAGCAGCCAAAGCACTGAAGCTTTCTTT.

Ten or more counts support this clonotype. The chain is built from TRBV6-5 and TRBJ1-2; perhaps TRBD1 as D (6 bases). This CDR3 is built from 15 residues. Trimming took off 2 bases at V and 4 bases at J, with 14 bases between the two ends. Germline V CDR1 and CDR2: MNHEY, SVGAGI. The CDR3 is CASSYGGGFLYGYTF. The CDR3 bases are TGTGCCAGCAGTTACGGAGGGGGTTTTCTCTATGGCTACACCTTC.

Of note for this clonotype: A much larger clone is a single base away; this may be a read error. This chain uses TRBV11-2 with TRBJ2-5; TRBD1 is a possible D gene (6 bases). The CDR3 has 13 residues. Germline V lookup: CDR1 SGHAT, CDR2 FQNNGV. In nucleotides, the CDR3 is TGTACCAGCAGCCTAGGACAGAAAGAGACCCAGTACTTC. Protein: CTSSLGQKETQYF. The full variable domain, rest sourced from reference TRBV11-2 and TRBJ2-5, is EAGVAQSPRYKIIEKRQSVAFWCNPISGHATLYWYQQILGQGPKLLIQFQNNGVVDDSQLPKDRFSAERLKGVDSTLKIQPAKLEDSAVYLCTSSLGQKETQYFGPGTRLLVL.

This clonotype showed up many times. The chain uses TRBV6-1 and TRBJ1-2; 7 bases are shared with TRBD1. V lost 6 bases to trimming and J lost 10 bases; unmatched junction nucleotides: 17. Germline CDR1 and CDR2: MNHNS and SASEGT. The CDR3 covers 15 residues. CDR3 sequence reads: CASSQTGMAPGDYTF. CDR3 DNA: TGTGCCAGCAGCCAGACAGGGATGGCCCCCGGGGACTACACCTTC.

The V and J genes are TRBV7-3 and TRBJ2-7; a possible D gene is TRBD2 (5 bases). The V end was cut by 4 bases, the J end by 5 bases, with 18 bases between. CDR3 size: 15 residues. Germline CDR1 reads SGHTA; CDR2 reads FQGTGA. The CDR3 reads CASSSTAGGLDEQYF. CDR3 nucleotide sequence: TGTGCCAGCAGCTCCACGGCGGGCGGGCTCGACGAGCAGTACTTC. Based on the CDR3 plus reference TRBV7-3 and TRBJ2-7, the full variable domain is GAGVSQTPSNKVTEKGKYVELRCDPISGHTALYWYRQSLGQGPEFLIYFQGTGAADDSGLPNDRFFAVRPEGSVSTLKIQRTERGDSAVYLCASSSTAGGLDEQYFGPGTRLTVT.

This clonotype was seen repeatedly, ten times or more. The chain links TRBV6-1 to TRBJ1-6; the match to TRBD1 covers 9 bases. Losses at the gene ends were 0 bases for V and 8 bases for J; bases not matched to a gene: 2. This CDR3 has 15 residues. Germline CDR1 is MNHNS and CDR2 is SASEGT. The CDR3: CASSEAWTGDSPLHF. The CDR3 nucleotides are TGTGCCAGCAGTGAAGCTTGGACAGGGGATTCACCCCTCCACTTT.

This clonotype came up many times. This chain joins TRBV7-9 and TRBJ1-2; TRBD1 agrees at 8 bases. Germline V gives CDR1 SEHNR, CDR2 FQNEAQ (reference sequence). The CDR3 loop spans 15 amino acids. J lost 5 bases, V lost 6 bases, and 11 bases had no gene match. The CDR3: CASRPPPDREYGYTF. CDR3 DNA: TGTGCCAGCAGACCACCCCCGGACAGGGAGTATGGCTACACCTTC.

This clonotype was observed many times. The CDR3 sequence is CASSHGTVNTEAFF. The CDR3 DNA follows: TGTGCCAGCAGCCACGGGACGGTGAACACTGAAGCTTTCTTT. The chain links TRBV27 to TRBJ1-1, with D perhaps matching TRBD1 (5 bases). The CDR3 contains 14 residues. Germline V gene lookup returns CDR1 MNHEY and CDR2 SMNVEV (reference sequence). V gave up 6 bases and J gave up 0 bases, with 11 bases separating them.

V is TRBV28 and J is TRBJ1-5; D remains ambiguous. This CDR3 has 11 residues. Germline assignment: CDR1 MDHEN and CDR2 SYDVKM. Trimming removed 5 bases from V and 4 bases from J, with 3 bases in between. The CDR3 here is CASSGNQPQHF. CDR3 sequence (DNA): TGTGCCAGCAGTGGTAATCAGCCCCAGCATTTT.